These 18 T cell receptor beta chains came from one sample sequenced in a study of T cells in tuberculosis. TCRdb keeps only in-frame clones here, not all; method: immunoSEQ multiplex PCR. The sample yields about 43,000 clones, roughly 94% seen once. Sequenced: PBMCs. The receptors here all came from a donor aged 5-35 years with latent tuberculosis or without tuberculosis infection. Some clones in this sample may be carry-over from other donors' samples.

This chain joins TRBV28 and TRBJ2-1, with 10 bases identical to TRBD2. With 2 bases clipped from V and 5 bases from J, the junction kept 9 bases outside the gene matches. The CDR3 totals 17 residues. CDR1 and CDR2 (germline): MDHEN, SYDVKM. The CDR3 protein is CASSLLAGAFGDNEQFF. The CDR3 DNA reads TGTGCCAGCAGTTTACTAGCGGGGGCCTTCGGGGACAATGAGCAGTTCTTC.

The chain recombines TRBV4-1 with TRBJ2-5, with D possibly TRBD2 on 5 matching bases. The CDR3 extends over 15 amino acids. Germline CDR1 MGHRA, CDR2 YSYEKL. Trimming took off 1 base at V and 3 bases at J, with 12 bases between the two ends. The CDR3 coding sequence is TGCGCCAGCAGCCAAGGAAGGAGGCAGAAAGAGACCCAGTACTTC. Its protein product is CASSQGRRQKETQYF.

This chain uses TRBV6-5 with TRBJ1-1; D gene uncertain. This CDR3 has 13 residues. Germline V gene data show CDR1 as MNHEY and CDR2 as SVGAGI. Trimming pared 5 bases from V and 5 bases from J, leaving 12 bases between. The CDR3 protein is CASSLWSETEAFF. Here the CDR3 DNA reads TGTGCCAGCAGTCTCTGGAGCGAGACTGAAGCTTTCTTT.

This clone was recorded only once. This chain connects TRBV5-1 to TRBJ2-5; TRBD1 matches 8 bases. Germline CDR1 SGHRS, CDR2 YFSETQ. The V gene end was trimmed by 5 bases and the J gene end by 1 base; junction bases not matched to a gene: 7. This CDR3 spans 15 amino acids. The CDR3 here is CASRRTGSPQETQYF. DNA for the CDR3: TGCGCCAGCAGAAGGACAGGGAGTCCCCAAGAGACCCAGTACTTC.

The chain carries TRBV5-4 and TRBJ2-7; D might be TRBD1 (6 bases). The V end lost 2 bases, the J end lost 6 bases, and 15 bases lay between the germline ends. The CDR3 runs to 14 residues. Looked up from germline, CDR1 is SGHNT and CDR2 is YYREEE (reference sequence). CDR3 residues: CASSLSGTPFEQYF. CDR3 nucleotides: TGTGCCAGCAGCTTATCCGGGACACCCTTCGAGCAGTACTTC.

The chain recombines TRBV7-9 with TRBJ2-3; 8 nucleotides agree with TRBD1. This CDR3 has 17 amino acids. The V segment lost 5 bases and the J segment 2 bases; nucleotides outside the gene matches: 12. Germline-derived CDR1 and CDR2 are SEHNR and FQNEAQ (reference sequence). As DNA, the CDR3 is TGTGCCAGCAGCCAAACCGCCGGGACAGGTTACACAGATACGCAGTATTTT. Its translation is CASSQTAGTGYTDTQYF.

The chain links TRBV7-9 to TRBJ2-1, with a weak D call TRBD2 (5 bases). Germline CDR1 and CDR2: SEHNR and FQNEAQ (reference sequence). CDR3 length: 13 amino acids. V lost 8 bases to trimming and J lost 8 bases, with 16 bases between them. CDR3 sequence: CASSGRGLDEQFF. In nucleotides, the CDR3 is TGTGCCAGCTCTGGGAGAGGTCTGGATGAGCAGTTCTTC.

The rearrangement links TRBV5-1 to TRBJ2-7; D is ambiguous. Germline V gene sequence: CDR1 SGHRS, CDR2 YFSETQ. The length of the CDR3 is 15 residues. The V end was cut by 4 bases, the J end by 1 base, with 15 bases between. The CDR3 DNA sequence: TGCGCCAGCAGCCTGGCGTTCAGGCTATCCTACGAGCAGTACTTC. It is translated as CASSLAFRLSYEQYF.

This clone is deemed medium-sized (0.01 to 0.1%). Other DNA variants within this sample encode the same CDR3. The V gene is TRBV4-3, the J gene TRBJ2-7; possible D gene TRBD2, 5 bases. Trimming took 2 bases from V and 0 from J, leaving 8 bases between them. This CDR3 region has 14 residues. Germline loops: CDR1 LGHNA, CDR2 YSLEER. Here the CDR3 reads CASSQRGSSYEQYF. The CDR3 DNA reads as TGCGCCAGCAGCCAACGGGGAAGCTCCTACGAGCAGTACTTC.

This sequence joins TRBV10-1 and TRBJ1-1; no reliable D call. The germline V gene encodes CDR1 WNHNN and CDR2 SYGVQD (reference sequence). Trimming took 2 bases from V and 3 from J, leaving 7 bases between them. The CDR3 runs 13 residues. The CDR3 coding sequence is TGCGCCAGCAGTGAGGCAGGTTACACTGAAGCTTTCTTT. As protein: CASSEAGYTEAFF.

V is TRBV20-1 and J is TRBJ2-3, with D perhaps matching TRBD2 (6 bases). CDR3 length: 10 residues. From germline, CDR1 is DFQATT and CDR2 SNEGSKA (reference sequence). The CDR3 spells CSAGPDTQYF. CDR3 in DNA: TGCAGCGCGGGGCCAGATACGCAGTATTTT.

The CDR3 is CAISAGQDSNQPQHF. CDR3 DNA: TGTGCCATCAGTGCTGGACAGGATAGCAATCAGCCCCAGCATTTT. The gene calls are TRBV10-3 and TRBJ1-5; 7 bases align to TRBD1. The germline CDR1 and CDR2 sequences are ENHRY and SYGVKD. The J segment lost 0 bases and the V segment lost 4 bases, leaving 3 bases of the junction unmatched. The CDR3 is 15 residues long.

The chain employs TRBV28 and TRBJ2-1, with 7 bases identical to TRBD1. This CDR3 has 15 amino acids. V shed 6 bases, J shed 2 bases, and the junction held 7 bases outside the gene matches. Germline loops: CDR1 MDHEN, CDR2 SYDVKM. The CDR3 region is CASRVTGFAYNEQFF. The CDR3, as DNA: TGTGCCAGCAGAGTGACAGGGTTCGCCTACAATGAGCAGTTCTTC.

This chain uses TRBV5-5 with TRBJ2-1; TRBD1 is a possible D gene (6 bases). Germline V lookup: CDR1 SGHKS, CDR2 YYEKEE (reference sequence). V lost 1 base and J lost 1, with 9 bases in between. This CDR3 has 15 residues. The DNA for the CDR3 is TGTGCCAGCAGCTTGACAGGGTGGTCCTACAATGAGCAGTTCTTC. It specifies CASSLTGWSYNEQFF.

The chain joins TRBV5-4 to TRBJ2-5, with a possible D match to TRBD2 (6 bases). With 6 bases removed from V and 1 base from J, the gap between germline ends came to 13 bases. The germline V gene encodes CDR1 SGHNT and CDR2 YYREEE (reference sequence). CDR3 length equals 14 residues. The DNA for the CDR3 is TGTGCCAGCACAGCGGGTGGTCGCCAAGAGACCCAGTACTTC. Translated, it gives CASTAGGRQETQYF.

V is TRBV28 and J is TRBJ1-5; 7 nucleotides match TRBD1. V was clipped by 5 bases and J by 5 bases; unmatched bases: 3. The CDR3 loop spans 13 amino acids. CDR1 MDHEN and CDR2 SYDVKM come from the germline V gene. In DNA form, the CDR3 reads TGTGCCAGCAGTCCGGACAGGCATCAGCCCCAGCATTTT. This encodes CASSPDRHQPQHF.

The rearrangement links TRBV5-1 to TRBJ2-5, with 9 bases lining up with TRBD1. Germline CDR1 is SGHRS and CDR2 is YFSETQ. The CDR3 runs 13 residues. The V and J ends lost 7 bases and 5 bases, in that order; junction bases with no gene match: 6. The CDR3 sequence: CASSGTGWETQYF. CDR3 DNA: TGCGCCAGCTCCGGGACAGGGTGGGAGACCCAGTACTTC.

This chain joins TRBV12-5 and TRBJ1-2; D is unresolved. The germline V and J ends were trimmed by 3 bases and 4 bases, with 9 bases remaining between them. Germline assignment: CDR1 LGHNT and CDR2 FRNRAP. This CDR3 has 13 amino acids. CDR3 sequence: CASGFPGAYGYTF. CDR3 DNA sequence: TGTGCTAGTGGTTTCCCAGGTGCCTATGGCTACACCTTC. Combining the CDR3 with reference TRBV12-5 and TRBJ1-2 gives the whole variable domain DARVTQTPRHKVTEMGQEVTMRCQPILGHNTVFWYRQTMMQGLELLAYFRNRAPLDDSGMPKDRFSAEMPDATLATLKIQPSEPRDSAVYFCASGFPGAYGYTFGSGTRLTVV.